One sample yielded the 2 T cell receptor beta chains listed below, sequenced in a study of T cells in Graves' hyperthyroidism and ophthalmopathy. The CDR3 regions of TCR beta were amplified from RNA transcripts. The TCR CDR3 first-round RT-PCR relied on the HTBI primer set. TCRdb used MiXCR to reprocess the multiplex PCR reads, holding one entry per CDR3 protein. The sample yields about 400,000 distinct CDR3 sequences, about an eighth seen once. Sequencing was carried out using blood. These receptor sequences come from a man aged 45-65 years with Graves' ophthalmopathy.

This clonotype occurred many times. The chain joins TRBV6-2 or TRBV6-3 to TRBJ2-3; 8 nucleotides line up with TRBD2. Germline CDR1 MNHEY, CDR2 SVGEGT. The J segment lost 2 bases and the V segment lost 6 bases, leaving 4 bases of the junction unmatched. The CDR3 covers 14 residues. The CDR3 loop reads CASRNSGNTDTQYF. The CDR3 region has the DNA TGTGCCAGCAGAAATAGCGGGAACACAGATACGCAGTATTTT.

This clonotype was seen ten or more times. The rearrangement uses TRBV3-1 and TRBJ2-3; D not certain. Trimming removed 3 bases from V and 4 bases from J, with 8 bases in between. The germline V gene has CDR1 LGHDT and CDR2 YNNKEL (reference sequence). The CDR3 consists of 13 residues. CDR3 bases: TGTGCCAGCAGCCACTTAGGATCAGATACGCAGTATTTT. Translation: CASSHLGSDTQYF.